The 24 T cell receptor beta chains below come from one sample, sequenced in a study of T-cell reconstitution after alpha-beta-depleted transplantation in children. The library targeted TCRbeta and was prepared with unique molecular identifiers. TCRdb ran MiXCR on the PCR reads and lists one entry per CDR3 protein. Altogether 540,000 or so distinct CDR3 sequences are present, roughly 23% being singletons, with the ten largest covering 14%. The sequencing used PBMCs, mostly from graft donor cells, collected 360 days after TCRalphabeta/CD19-depleted stem cell transplant. The receptor source for this set is a boy in the first two years of life who had a stem cell transplant for acute myeloid leukemia, so the T cells may come from the graft donor.

This clonotype occurred many times. This chain uses TRBV28 with TRBJ1-1; no clear D gene. Germline CDR1 reads MDHEN; CDR2 reads SYDVKM. The CDR3 has 14 amino acids. V was trimmed by 5 bases and J by 3 bases, leaving 13 bases between them. This chain's CDR3 is CASSPKDAYTEAFF. CDR3 nucleotide sequence: TGTGCCAGCAGTCCGAAGGACGCCTACACTGAAGCTTTCTTT.

This clonotype was recorded at least ten times. The CDR3 is CASSQGLGQGTSYEQYF. The CDR3 coding sequence is TGCGCCAGCAGCCAAGGGCTGGGACAGGGGACTTCCTACGAGCAGTACTTC. The chain is built from TRBV4-3 and TRBJ2-7, with 10 bases that match TRBD1. The CDR3 is 17 amino acids. CDR1 is LGHNA and CDR2 is YSLEER in the germline V gene. V lost 1 base and J lost 1; bases outside the gene matches: 7.

The chain couples TRBV5-1 to TRBJ2-1, with D possibly TRBD1 on 6 matching bases. Germline CDR1 reads SGHRS; CDR2 reads YFSETQ. The length of the CDR3 is 12 residues. Trimming removed 2 bases from V and 15 bases from J, with 15 bases in between. The CDR3 reads CASSFAGENPFF. Here the CDR3 DNA reads TGCGCCAGCAGCTTCGCAGGGGAGAATCCGTTCTTC. Full variable domain (remainder filled in from reference TRBV5-1 and TRBJ2-1): KAGVTQTPRYLIKTRGQQVTLSCSPISGHRSVSWYQQTPGQGLQFLFEYFSETQRNKGNFPGRFSGRQFSNSRSEMNVSTLELGDSALYLCASSFAGENPFFGPGTRLTVL.

The CDR3 loop is CASSWDRGLNYGYTF. CDR3 bases: TGTGCCAGCAGCTGGGACAGGGGATTAAACTATGGCTACACCTTC. V is TRBV12-3 or TRBV12-4 and J is TRBJ1-2, with 10 bases fitting TRBD1. This CDR3 contains 15 residues. The V gene end was trimmed by 6 bases and the J gene end by 2 bases; junction bases not matched to a gene: 6.

This clonotype was detected only a few times. This chain uses TRBV28 with TRBJ2-2, with D unresolved. V shed 7 bases and J shed 6 bases, with 21 bases lying between them. The germline CDR1 and CDR2 sequences are MDHEN and SYDVKM. The CDR3 is 16 residues long. This CDR3 reads CASTTYPRSVSGELFF. The CDR3 nucleotides read TGTGCCAGCACTACCTACCCCCGTTCGGTATCCGGGGAGCTGTTTTTT.

The chain is built from TRBV11-2 and TRBJ1-2; 9 nucleotides agree with TRBD1. Per the germline V gene, CDR1 is SGHAT and CDR2 is FQNNGV. The V and J ends lost 5 bases and 4 bases, in that order; junction bases with no gene match: 5. The CDR3 spans 14 residues. This chain's CDR3 is CASSRDREAYGYTF. In nucleotides, the CDR3 is TGTGCCAGCAGCCGGGACAGGGAGGCCTATGGCTACACCTTC.

This clonotype has ten or more counts. The chain joins TRBV9 to TRBJ2-2, with unresolved D. The CDR3 consists of 13 residues. In germline, CDR1 is SGDLS, CDR2 YYNGEE. The ends were cut back, 3 bases at V and 4 bases at J, with 7 bases in the middle. CDR3 sequence (DNA): TGTGCCAGCAGCGGAAGGGTCACCGGGGAGCTGTTTTTT. Its translation is CASSGRVTGELFF. The full variable domain, its missing parts supplied by reference TRBV9 and TRBJ2-2, is DSGVTQTPKHLITATGQRVTLRCSPRSGDLSVYWYQQSLDQGLQFLIQYYNGEERAKGNILERFSAQQFPDLHSELNLSSLELGDSALYFCASSGRVTGELFFGEGSRLTVL.

This chain uses TRBV20-1 with TRBJ1-1; perhaps TRBD1 as D (5 bases). This CDR3 has 15 amino acids. Trimming pared 0 bases from V and 3 bases from J, leaving 14 bases between. CDR1 and CDR2 (germline): DFQATT, SNEGSKA (reference sequence). CDR3 loop: CSARDQGEYYTEAFF. In DNA, the CDR3 is TGCAGTGCTAGAGATCAAGGGGAATACTACACTGAAGCTTTCTTT.

This clonotype was found many times. The CDR3 DNA sequence: TGCAGCGTTGTTGGAGGTTTCTACAATGAGCAGTTCTTC. Amino acids: CSVVGGFYNEQFF. The V call is TRBV29-1, the J call TRBJ2-1; a possible D gene is TRBD2 (5 bases). This CDR3 has 13 amino acids. Between the trimmed V and J ends, which lost 4 bases and 3 bases, there was a span of 10 bases. The germline V gene encodes CDR1 SQVTM and CDR2 ANQGSEA.

The sample holds a few counts of this clonotype. The CDR3 loop reads CASSPGTSGLQETQYF. CDR3 DNA: TGTGCCAGCAGCCCGGGGACTAGCGGTCTACAAGAGACCCAGTACTTC. The chain has TRBV7-9 and TRBJ2-5, with 11 bases lining up with TRBD2. Losses at the gene ends were 5 bases for V and 2 bases for J; bases not matched to a gene: 7. This CDR3 comprises 16 residues. The germline CDR1 and CDR2 sequences are SEHNR and FQNEAQ (reference sequence).

This clonotype has only a few counts. The J gene is TRBJ2-7, the V gene TRBV12-3 or TRBV12-4; 8 positions agree with TRBD1. Trimming removed 5 bases from V and 3 bases from J; junction bases left unmatched: 15. There are 17 residues in the CDR3. The CDR3 region is CASSPNPADRDNYEQYF. In nucleotides, the CDR3 is TGTGCCAGCAGTCCCAACCCGGCGGACAGGGACAACTACGAGCAGTACTTC.

The chain carries TRBV4-3 and TRBJ1-2; TRBD1 might be the D (5 bases). V lost 2 bases and J 8 bases, leaving 21 bases between the germline ends. The CDR3 contains 16 residues. Germline assignment: CDR1 LGHNA and CDR2 YSLEER. CDR3 sequence: CASSQRFNRDGGGYTF. CDR3 coding DNA: TGCGCCAGCAGCCAACGATTCAACCGGGACGGGGGGGGCTACACCTTC.

This clonotype was detected a few times. The chain couples TRBV20-1 to TRBJ1-1, with TRBD1 as a possible D gene (5 bases). Trimming left V 3 bases short and J 6 bases short, with 20 bases between. This CDR3 has 15 amino acids. Germline CDR1 is DFQATT and CDR2 is SNEGSKA (reference sequence). CDR3 sequence (DNA): TGCAGTGCTAGCTCGCCAAACGGGGCGAGAGCTGAAGCTTTCTTT. This gives the protein CSASSPNGARAEAFF.

This clonotype showed up just a few times. This sequence joins TRBV20-1 and TRBJ2-2; D might be TRBD1 (6 bases). The germline V and J ends were trimmed by 1 base and 0 bases, with 12 bases remaining between them. The V gene's germline CDR1 is DFQATT and CDR2 SNEGSKA (reference sequence). This CDR3 is built from 16 residues. CDR3: CSARVAGAANTGELFF. The CDR3 DNA is TGCAGTGCTAGAGTCGCAGGGGCCGCGAACACCGGGGAGCTGTTTTTT.

The chain links TRBV15 to TRBJ2-3; TRBD1 might be the D (6 bases). The CDR3 spans 14 residues. From germline, CDR1 is LNHNV and CDR2 YYDKDF (reference sequence). V was cut by 5 bases and J by 5 bases, with 14 bases left in between. CDR3 nucleotides: TGTGCCACCAGCGGTACAGGGCCTAAAGATACGCAGTATTTT. Protein sequence: CATSGTGPKDTQYF.

The chain links TRBV12-3 or TRBV12-4 to TRBJ1-1, with D perhaps TRBD1 (5 bases). CDR3 length equals 15 residues. V lost 8 bases, J lost 6 bases, and 22 bases lay in between. In DNA form, the CDR3 reads TGTGCCAGCGGGGAAGGGGAGCGGGATTTCGCTGAAGCTTTCTTT. Protein sequence: CASGEGERDFAEAFF.

This clonotype was seen ten or more times. The V gene is TRBV12-3 or TRBV12-4, the J gene TRBJ1-2; D not resolved. The CDR3 contains 11 residues. The ends were cut back, 7 bases at V and 3 bases at J, with 6 bases in the middle. The CDR3 DNA reads as TGTGCCAGCACGGCAGACTATGGCTACACCTTC. As protein: CASTADYGYTF.

This clonotype was recorded at least ten times. The V call is TRBV6-5, the J call TRBJ2-7; D might be TRBD1 (5 bases). V was shortened by 5 bases and J by 3 bases, with 14 bases between the two germline ends. This CDR3 is built from 14 residues. Germline CDR1 and CDR2: MNHEY and SVGAGI. The CDR3 sequence is CASSPQGVLYEQYF. DNA of the CDR3: TGTGCCAGCAGTCCCCAGGGTGTCCTCTACGAGCAGTACTTC.

The CDR3 nucleotides are TGTGCCAGCAGCGGAGACTCGATACTAGCCAAAAACATTCAGTACTTC. Protein sequence: CASSGDSILAKNIQYF. The V gene is TRBV9, the J gene TRBJ2-4; unclear D gene. The V gene lost 3 bases and the J gene lost 0 bases, with 13 bases spanning the gap. Per the germline V gene, CDR1 is SGDLS and CDR2 is YYNGEE. The CDR3 sequence is 16 residues long.

Comments on this clonotype: One base away lies a much larger clone, so this may be a sequencing read error. This chain joins TRBV5-1 and TRBJ2-2; 7 bases are shared with TRBD1. CDR3 size: 16 residues. Germline V gene lookup returns CDR1 SGHRS and CDR2 YFSETQ. DNA of the CDR3: TGCGCCAGCACACCACAGGGGCCCACGAACGCCGGGGAGCTGTTTTTT. Amino acid sequence: CASTPQGPTNAGELFF.

This clonotype came up a few times. V is TRBV12-3 or TRBV12-4 and J is TRBJ2-2; tentative D call: TRBD2 (7 bases). The length of the CDR3 is 15 residues. Deletions cut 10 bases from V and 4 bases from J, with 19 bases between. The CDR3 DNA is TGTGCCAACGGCGACGGGGGGCGGCGCACCGGGGAGCTGTTTTTT. Encoded protein: CANGDGGRRTGELFF.

This clonotype was seen just once. The rearrangement joins TRBV2 to TRBJ2-5; D gene ambiguous. Looked up from germline, CDR1 is SNHLY and CDR2 is FYNNEI. The V gene lost 6 bases and the J gene lost 5 bases, with 7 bases spanning the gap. The CDR3 is made up of 11 amino acids. The CDR3 DNA is TGTGCCAGCAGGAGGCCGGAGACCCAGTACTTC. Protein: CASRRPETQYF.

V gene TRBV20-1 combines with J gene TRBJ1-1, with TRBD1 matching 8 bases. V lost 3 bases and J lost 2; bases outside the gene matches: 5. Germline CDR1 reads DFQATT; CDR2 reads SNEGSKA (reference sequence). The CDR3 extends over 14 amino acids. The CDR3 nucleotides read TGCAGTGCTAGTGAGGGACAGGTAAACACTGAAGCTTTCTTT. It codes for CSASEGQVNTEAFF.

The chain has TRBV28 and TRBJ1-1; D is unclear. In germline, CDR1 is MDHEN, CDR2 SYDVKM. Trimming removed 6 bases from V and 1 base from J, with 18 bases in between. CDR3 length: 16 residues. The CDR3 DNA is TGTGCCAGCAGCAAGCCCCCCTGGGAGGGGAACACTGAAGCTTTCTTT. Its translation is CASSKPPWEGNTEAFF. The whole variable domain, remainder taken from reference TRBV28 and TRBJ1-1, is DVKVTQSSRYLVKRTGEKVFLECVQDMDHENMFWYRQDPGLGLRLIYFSYDVKMKEKGDIPEGYSVSREKKERFSLILESASTNQTSMYLCASSKPPWEGNTEAFFGQGTRLTVV.